This T cell receptor beta chain was documented in a study of T cell changes during pregnancy in multiple sclerosis. This CDR3 contains 18 residues. Germline V CDR1 and CDR2: MDHEN, SYDVKM. The junction had 17 bases not matched to a gene; V was cut back by 6 bases and J by 4 bases. Libraries were prepared by immunoSEQ multiplex PCR; TCRdb keeps only in-frame clonotypes and omits some of them. The table has 39,000 or so clones, approximately 94% seen once. The TCR was taken from a female donor with multiple sclerosis, enrolled in a pregnancy study. The V and J genes are TRBV28 and TRBJ2-3; 9 bases agree with TRBD1. Sample: CD8+ T cells from peripheral blood mononuclear cells, taken in the third trimester of pregnancy. The CDR3 nucleotides read TGTGCCAGCAGGGGGATCGACTGGACAGGGGTTGGATCAGATACGCAGTATTTT. Protein: CASRGIDWTGVGSDTQYF.